Below are 5 T cell receptor beta chains sequenced from a single sample in a study of blood T cell repertoires in COVID-19. The table came from immunoSEQ multiplex PCR; TCRdb's copy has only in-frame clones and leaves some out. The table lists some 180,000 clones, nearly 80% of them singletons. The sequenced sample was PBMCs or T cells enriched from blood (not recorded which). The source is a man aged 60 to 69 who had been exposed to COVID-19.

The chain couples TRBV9 to TRBJ2-7; 8 nucleotides align to TRBD1. This CDR3 spans 14 amino acids. Per germline, CDR1 SGDLS and CDR2 YYNGEE. V shed 6 bases, J shed 3 bases, and the junction held 8 bases outside the gene matches. The CDR3 bases are TGTGCCAGCAACCCCACAGGGGGGTTCTACGAGCAGTACTTC. Translating it yields CASNPTGGFYEQYF.

This clone was observed a handful of times. This chain connects TRBV7-9 to TRBJ2-3; TRBD1 might be the D (6 bases). This CDR3 is built from 15 residues. From germline, CDR1 is SEHNR and CDR2 FQNEAQ (reference sequence). V was cut by 0 bases and J by 2 bases, with 9 bases left in between. CDR3 sequence reads: CASSLAQGTTDTQYF. The CDR3 DNA reads as TGTGCCAGCAGCTTAGCCCAGGGGACCACAGATACGCAGTATTTT.

This clone was counted at least ten times. This rearrangement joins TRBV6-5 to TRBJ2-7, with D perhaps TRBD1 (6 bases). The CDR3 sequence is 16 residues long. CDR1 and CDR2 (germline): MNHEY, SVGAGI. Trimming pared 0 bases from V and 0 bases from J, leaving 12 bases between. CDR3 nucleotides: TGTGCCAGCAGTTACTCACCCAGGGGACCCTCCTACGAGCAGTACTTC. Protein: CASSYSPRGPSYEQYF.

This clone has only one observation. This chain joins TRBV29-1 and TRBJ1-1, with 8 positions matching TRBD1. The V gene's germline CDR1 is SQVTM and CDR2 ANQGSEA. The J segment lost 0 bases and the V segment lost 6 bases, leaving 3 bases of the junction unmatched. CDR3 length equals 13 residues. This CDR3 is CSVRTGLNTEAFF. The CDR3 bases are TGCAGCGTGAGGACAGGGCTGAACACTGAAGCTTTCTTT.

The chain's CDR3 is CASTTRDRVKTQYF. DNA for the CDR3: TGTGCCAGCACCACCCGAGACAGGGTGAAGACCCAGTACTTC. The rearrangement joins TRBV21-1 to TRBJ2-5; the table's D call, TRBD1, has no DNA check behind it. TRBV21-1 is noted as a pseudogene. The CDR3 runs 14 residues.